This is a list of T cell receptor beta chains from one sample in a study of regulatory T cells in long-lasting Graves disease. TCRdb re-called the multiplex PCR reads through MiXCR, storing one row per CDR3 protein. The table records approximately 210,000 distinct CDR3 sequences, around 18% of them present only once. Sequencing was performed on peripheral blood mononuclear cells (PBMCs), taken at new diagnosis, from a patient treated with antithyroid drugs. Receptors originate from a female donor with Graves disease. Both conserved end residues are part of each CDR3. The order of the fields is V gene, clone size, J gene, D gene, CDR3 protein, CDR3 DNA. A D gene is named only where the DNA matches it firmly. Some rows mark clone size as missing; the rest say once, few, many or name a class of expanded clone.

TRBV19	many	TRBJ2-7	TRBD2	CASSGLAGDGEQYF	TGTGCCAGTAGTGGACTAGCGGGAGACGGTGAGCAGTACTTC
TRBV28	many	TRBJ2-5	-	CASSRTPPETQYF	TGTGCCAGCAGTCGGACACCCCCAGAGACCCAGTACTTC
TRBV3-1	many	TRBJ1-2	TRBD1	CASSPGSRGLNYGYTF	TGTGCCAGCAGCCCAGGGTCCAGGGGGCTGAACTATGGCTACACCTTC
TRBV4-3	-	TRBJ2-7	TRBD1	CASSSVQGDHEQYF	TGCGCCAGCAGCTCTGTGCAGGGGGATCACGAGCAGTACTTC
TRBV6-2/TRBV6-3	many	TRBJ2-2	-	CASLMGGTGIELFF	TGTGCCAGCCTGATGGGCGGGACGGGCATAGAGCTGTTTTTT
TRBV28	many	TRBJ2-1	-	CASSWGGLATSYNEQFF	TGTGCCAGCAGTTGGGGAGGACTTGCAACCTCCTACAATGAGCAGTTCTTC
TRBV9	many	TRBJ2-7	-	CASSNRDGSSYEQYF	TGTGCCAGCAGCAACCGGGACGGGAGCTCCTACGAGCAGTACTTC
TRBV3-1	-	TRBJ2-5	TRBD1	CGSSQRGGQGETQCF	TGTGGCAGCAGCCAACGGGGTGGACAGGGAGAGACCCAGTGCTTC
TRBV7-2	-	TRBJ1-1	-	CASSPYLNTEAFF	TGTGCCAGCAGCCCGTATTTAAACACTGAAGCTTTCTTT
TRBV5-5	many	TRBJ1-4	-	CASSLAPSNWGEKLFF	TGTGCCAGCAGCTTGGCCCCCAGCAACTGGGGTGAAAAACTGTTTTTT
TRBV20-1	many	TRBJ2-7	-	CSANVDGSYEQYF	TGCAGTGCTAACGTAGACGGCTCCTACGAGCAGTACTTC
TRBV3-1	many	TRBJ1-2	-	CASSQAANYGYTF	TGTGCCAGCAGCCAAGCCGCCAACTATGGCTACACCTTC
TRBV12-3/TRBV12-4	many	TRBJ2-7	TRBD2	CASSLGGRPGGEQYF	TGTGCCAGCAGTTTAGGCGGGAGGCCGGGCGGGGAGCAGTACTTC
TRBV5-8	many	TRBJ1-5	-	CASSLYQPQHF	TGTGCCAGCAGCTTGTATCAGCCCCAGCATTTT
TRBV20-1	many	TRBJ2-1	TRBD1	CSARGTGNFHRGVNFDEQFF	TGCAGTGCTAGAGGAACGGGAAACTTTCACAGGGGGGTCAATTTTGATGAGCAGTTCTTC
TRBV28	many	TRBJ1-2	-	CASSERDGGYGYTF	TGTGCCAGCAGTGAAAGGGACGGGGGCTATGGCTACACCTTC
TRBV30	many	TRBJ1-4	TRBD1	CAWSAPGGGEKLFF	TGTGCCTGGAGTGCCCCAGGGGGCGGGGAAAAACTGTTTTTT
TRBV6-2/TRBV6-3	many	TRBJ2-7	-	CATARGTAYEQYF	TGTGCCACCGCCCGGGGGACCGCCTACGAGCAGTACTTC
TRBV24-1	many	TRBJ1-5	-	CATSGVGGHQPQHF	TGTGCCACCAGTGGCGTCGGGGGGCATCAGCCCCAGCATTTT
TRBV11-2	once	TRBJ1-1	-	CASRTIRSGNTEAFF	TGTGCCAGCAGGACCATTAGGTCAGGAAACACTGAAGCTTTCTTT
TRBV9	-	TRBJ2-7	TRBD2	CASSVEGTSGKQYF	TGTGCCAGCAGCGTAGAGGGGACTAGCGGGAAGCAGTACTTC
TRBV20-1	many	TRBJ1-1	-	CSAKRGHFEAFF	TGCAGTGCAAAAAGGGGACATTTTGAAGCTTTCTTT
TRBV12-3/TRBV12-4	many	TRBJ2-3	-	CASSFWPSSSTDTQYF	TGTGCCAGCAGTTTTTGGCCCTCATCTAGCACAGATACGCAGTATTTT
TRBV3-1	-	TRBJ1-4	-	CASSPSGGVSEKLFF	TGTGCCAGCAGCCCCTCCGGGGGGGTTAGTGAAAAACTGTTTTTT
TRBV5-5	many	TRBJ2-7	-	CASSFRDGTYEQYF	TGTGCCAGCAGCTTTAGGGACGGGACCTACGAGCAGTACTTC
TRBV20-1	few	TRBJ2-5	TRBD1	CSARDWGQGARETQYF	TGCAGTGCTAGAGATTGGGGACAGGGGGCGAGAGAGACCCAGTACTTC
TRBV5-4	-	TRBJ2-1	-	CASSKGQYNEQFF	TGTGCCAGCAGCAAAGGACAGTACAATGAGCAGTTCTTC
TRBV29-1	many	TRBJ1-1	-	CSVGWGAAEAFF	TGCAGCGTTGGGTGGGGCGCGGCTGAAGCTTTCTTT
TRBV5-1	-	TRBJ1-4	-	CASSLQGPVGKLFF	TGCGCCAGCAGCTTACAGGGCCCAGTTGGGAAACTGTTTTTT